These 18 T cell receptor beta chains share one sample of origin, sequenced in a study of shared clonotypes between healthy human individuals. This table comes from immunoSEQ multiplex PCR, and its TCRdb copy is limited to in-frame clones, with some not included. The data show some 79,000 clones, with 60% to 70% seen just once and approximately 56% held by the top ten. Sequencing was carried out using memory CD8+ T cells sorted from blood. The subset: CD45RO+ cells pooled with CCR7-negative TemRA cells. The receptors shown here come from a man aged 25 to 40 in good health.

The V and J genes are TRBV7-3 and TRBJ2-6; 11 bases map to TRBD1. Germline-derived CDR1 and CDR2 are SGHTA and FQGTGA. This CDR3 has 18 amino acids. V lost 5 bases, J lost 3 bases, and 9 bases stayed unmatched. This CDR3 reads CASSRLGQGAGGANVLTF. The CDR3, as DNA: TGTGCCAGCAGCCGACTTGGACAGGGGGCGGGTGGGGCCAACGTCCTGACTTTC.

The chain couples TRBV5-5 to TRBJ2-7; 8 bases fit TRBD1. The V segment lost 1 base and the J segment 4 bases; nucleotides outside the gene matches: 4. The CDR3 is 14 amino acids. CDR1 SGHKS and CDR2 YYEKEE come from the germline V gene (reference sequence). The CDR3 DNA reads TGTGCCAGCAGCTTGTCCAGGGGGCAGTACGAGCAGTACTTC. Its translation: CASSLSRGQYEQYF.

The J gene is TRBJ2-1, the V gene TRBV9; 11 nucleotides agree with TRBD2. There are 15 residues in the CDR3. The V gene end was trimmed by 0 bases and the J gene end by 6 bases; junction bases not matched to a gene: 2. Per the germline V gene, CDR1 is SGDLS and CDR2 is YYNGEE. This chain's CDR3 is CASSVGGLAANEQFF. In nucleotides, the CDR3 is TGTGCCAGCAGCGTAGGGGGACTAGCGGCCAATGAGCAGTTCTTC.

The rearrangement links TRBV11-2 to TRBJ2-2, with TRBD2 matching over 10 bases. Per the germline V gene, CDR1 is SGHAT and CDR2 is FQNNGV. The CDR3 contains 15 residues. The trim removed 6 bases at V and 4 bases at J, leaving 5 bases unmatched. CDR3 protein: CASSQSGRVTGELFF. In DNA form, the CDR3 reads TGTGCCAGCAGTCAAAGCGGGAGGGTCACCGGGGAGCTGTTTTTT.

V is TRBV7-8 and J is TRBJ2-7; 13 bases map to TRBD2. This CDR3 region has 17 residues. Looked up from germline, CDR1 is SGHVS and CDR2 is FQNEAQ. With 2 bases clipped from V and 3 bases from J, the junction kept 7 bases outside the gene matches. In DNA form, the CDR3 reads TGTGCCAGCAGCTTACAAGGACTAGCGGGAGAGAACTACGAGCAGTACTTC. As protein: CASSLQGLAGENYEQYF.

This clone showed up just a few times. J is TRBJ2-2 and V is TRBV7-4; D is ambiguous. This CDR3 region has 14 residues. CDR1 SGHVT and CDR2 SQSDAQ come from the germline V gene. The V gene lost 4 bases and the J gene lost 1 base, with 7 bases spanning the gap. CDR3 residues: CASSSDGNTGELFF. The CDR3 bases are TGTGCCAGCAGCTCGGACGGGAACACCGGGGAGCTGTTTTTT.

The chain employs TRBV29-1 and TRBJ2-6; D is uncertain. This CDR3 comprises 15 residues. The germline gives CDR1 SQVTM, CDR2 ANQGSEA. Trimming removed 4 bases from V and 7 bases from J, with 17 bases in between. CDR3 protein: CSVGKDSGVANVLTF. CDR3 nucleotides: TGCAGCGTTGGTAAAGACTCTGGGGTAGCCAACGTCCTGACTTTC.

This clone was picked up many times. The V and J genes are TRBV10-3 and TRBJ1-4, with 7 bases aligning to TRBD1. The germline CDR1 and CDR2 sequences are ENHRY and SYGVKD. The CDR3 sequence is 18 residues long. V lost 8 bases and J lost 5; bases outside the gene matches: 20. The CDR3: CAIAPGDSPFSSNEKLFF. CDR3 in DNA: TGTGCCATCGCCCCGGGGGACAGTCCTTTTTCCTCAAATGAAAAACTGTTTTTT.

The CDR3 DNA reads TGTGCCAGCAGCGGGACAGGGGTGGGCTACGAGCAGTACTTC. Translation gives CASSGTGVGYEQYF. The chain employs TRBV27 and TRBJ2-7, with 10 bases matching TRBD1. Germline V CDR1 and CDR2: MNHEY, SMNVEV (reference sequence). V dropped 6 bases and J dropped 3; count of bases not matched to a gene: 5. The CDR3 totals 14 residues.

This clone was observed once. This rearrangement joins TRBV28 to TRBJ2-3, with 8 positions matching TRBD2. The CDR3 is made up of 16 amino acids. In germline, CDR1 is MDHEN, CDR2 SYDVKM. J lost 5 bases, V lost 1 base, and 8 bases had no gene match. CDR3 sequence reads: CASSLFGGRQKDTQYF. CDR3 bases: TGTGCCAGCAGTTTATTTGGCGGGAGGCAAAAAGATACGCAGTATTTT. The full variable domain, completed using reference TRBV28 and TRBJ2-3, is DVKVTQSSRYLVKRTGEKVFLECVQDMDHENMFWYRQDPGLGLRLIYFSYDVKMKEKGDIPEGYSVSREKKERFSLILESASTNQTSMYLCASSLFGGRQKDTQYFGPGTRLTVL.

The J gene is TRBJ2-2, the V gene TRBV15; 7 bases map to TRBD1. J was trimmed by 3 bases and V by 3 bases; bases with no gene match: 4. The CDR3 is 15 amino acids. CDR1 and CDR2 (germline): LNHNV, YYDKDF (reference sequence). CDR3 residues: CATSSGGQDTGELFF. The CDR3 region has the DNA TGTGCCACCAGCAGCGGCGGACAGGACACCGGGGAGCTGTTTTTT.

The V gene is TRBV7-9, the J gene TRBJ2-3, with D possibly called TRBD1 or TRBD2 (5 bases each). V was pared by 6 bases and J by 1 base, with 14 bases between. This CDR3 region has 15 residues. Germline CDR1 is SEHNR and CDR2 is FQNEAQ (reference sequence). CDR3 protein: CASSLRDAGTDTQYF. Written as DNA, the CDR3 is TGTGCCAGCAGTTTAAGGGACGCTGGCACAGATACGCAGTATTTT.

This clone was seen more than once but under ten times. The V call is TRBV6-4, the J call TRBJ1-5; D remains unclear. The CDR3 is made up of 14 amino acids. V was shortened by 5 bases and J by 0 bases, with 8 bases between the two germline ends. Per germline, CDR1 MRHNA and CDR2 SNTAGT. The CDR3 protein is CASSYGISNQPQHF. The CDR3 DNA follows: TGTGCCAGCAGTTACGGGATTAGCAATCAGCCCCAGCATTTT.

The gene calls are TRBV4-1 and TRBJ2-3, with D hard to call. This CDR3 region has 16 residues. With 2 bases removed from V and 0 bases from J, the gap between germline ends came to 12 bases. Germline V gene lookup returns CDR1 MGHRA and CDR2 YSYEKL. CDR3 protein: CASSQHRASSTDTQYF. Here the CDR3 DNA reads TGCGCCAGCAGCCAACATCGGGCGAGTAGCACAGATACGCAGTATTTT.

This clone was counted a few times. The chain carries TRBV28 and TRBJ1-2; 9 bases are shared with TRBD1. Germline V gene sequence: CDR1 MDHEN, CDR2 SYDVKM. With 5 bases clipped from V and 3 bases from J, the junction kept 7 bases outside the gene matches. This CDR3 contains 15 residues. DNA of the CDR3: TGTGCCAGCAGTGATTACAGGGGGCAGGACTATGGCTACACCTTC. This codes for CASSDYRGQDYGYTF.

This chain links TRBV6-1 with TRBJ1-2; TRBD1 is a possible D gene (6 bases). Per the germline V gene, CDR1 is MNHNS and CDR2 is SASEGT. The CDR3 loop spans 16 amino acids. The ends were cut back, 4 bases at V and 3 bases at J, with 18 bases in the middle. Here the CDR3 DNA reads TGTGCCAGCAGTGTGGACAGCGGTTCTGTGGACTATGGCTACACCTTC. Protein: CASSVDSGSVDYGYTF.

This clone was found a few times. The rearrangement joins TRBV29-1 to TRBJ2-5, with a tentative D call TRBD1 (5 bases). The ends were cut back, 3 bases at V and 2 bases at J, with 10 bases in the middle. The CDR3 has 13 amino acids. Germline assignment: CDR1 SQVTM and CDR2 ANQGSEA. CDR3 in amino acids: CSVEGPGQETQYF. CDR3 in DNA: TGCAGCGTTGAGGGGCCAGGTCAAGAGACCCAGTACTTC.

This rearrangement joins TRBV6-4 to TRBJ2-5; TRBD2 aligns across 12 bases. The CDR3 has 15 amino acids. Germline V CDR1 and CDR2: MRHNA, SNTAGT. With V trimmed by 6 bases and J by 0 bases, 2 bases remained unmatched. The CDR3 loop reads CASSRLAGDQETQYF. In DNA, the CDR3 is TGTGCCAGCAGCCGACTAGCGGGAGACCAAGAGACCCAGTACTTC.